This T cell receptor beta chain was retrieved from a study of technical replicates of blood from several donors. This CDR3 contains 17 residues. The V and J ends lost 3 bases and 4 bases, in that order; junction bases with no gene match: 10. CDR1 and CDR2 from the germline V gene are KGHSH and LQKENI. Only in-frame clones appear in the TCRdb table, and some are missing; sequencing was by immunoSEQ multiplex PCR. The top ten hold around 0.31% of the sample, which has just over 80,000 clones, 90% to 97% seen once. The clonotype originates from a human donor in good health. The chain couples TRBV18 to TRBJ1-5, with 9 nucleotides matching TRBD1. The sequenced sample was T cells isolated from PBMCs. The CDR3 DNA sequence: TGTGCCAGCTCACCGATACCTACCGGGACAGGGAATCAGCCCCAGCATTTT. It codes for CASSPIPTGTGNQPQHF.